One and the same sample provided the 29 T cell receptor beta chains below, sequenced in a study of blood T cell repertoires in acute mononucleosis. Time point specified: acute infectious mononucleosis, at clinical presentation within 2 weeks of symptom onset (visit 1). The table came from immunoSEQ multiplex PCR; TCRdb's copy has only in-frame clones and leaves some out. This sample has 6,000 to 9,000 clones, with about 25% found just once. The specimen comprised EBV YVL epitope tetramer+ CD8+ T cells sorted from PBMCs, sampled during acute infectious mononucleosis. Subset denoted: CD8 T cells binding a tetramer with EBV BRLF1 109-117 peptide (YVL-BR). The receptors here all came from a woman aged 18 to 35 with infectious mononucleosis caused by EBV.

The rearrangement joins TRBV23-1 to TRBJ1-1; weak D call: TRBD1 (6 bases). TRBV23-1 is an ORF for which the function is uncertain. Trimming shortened V by 9 bases and J by 4 bases, and 12 bases separated the two germline ends. The CDR3 sequence is 12 residues long. Here the CDR3 DNA reads TGCGCCAGTAACAGGGACGGCACTGAAGCTTTCTTT. It specifies CASNRDGTEAFF.

This sequence joins TRBV29-1 and TRBJ2-1, with no clear D. There are 13 residues in the CDR3. Germline CDR1 and CDR2: SQVTM and ANQGSEA. For the CDR3, the DNA is TGCAGTGCTGTAGTCCCCCCCTACAATGAGCAGTTCTTC. Protein sequence: CSAVVPPYNEQFF.

This clone was found a few times. A read error likely explains this, since a far larger clone differs by one base. The sample contains more than one DNA sequence encoding this CDR3. The chain is built from TRBV7-3 and TRBJ2-7, with TRBD1 matching 8 bases. Germline CDR1 and CDR2: SGHTA and FQGTGA. The CDR3 sequence is 15 residues long. J lost 4 bases, V lost 5 bases, and 10 bases had no gene match. The CDR3 sequence is CASSHGQGEGYEQYF. The CDR3 nucleotides read TGTGCCAGCAGCCACGGACAGGGTGAGGGGTACGAGCAGTACTTC.

This clone has a handful of counts. The rearrangement joins TRBV4-2 to TRBJ2-2; 7 positions agree with TRBD1. From germline, CDR1 is LGHNA and CDR2 YNFKEQ. The CDR3 extends over 18 amino acids. With V trimmed by 5 bases and J by 3 bases, 15 bases remained unmatched. CDR3 sequence: CASSLATIYRGDTGELFF. The DNA of the CDR3 is TGTGCCAGCAGCTTAGCCACAATCTACAGGGGAGACACCGGGGAGCTGTTTTTT.

To note about this clone: One end of the junction is discordant with germline, which a read error may explain. V is TRBV23-1 and J is TRBJ2-7; 8 bases are a match to TRBD1. TRBV23-1 is identified as an open reading frame with a role that is uncertain. The CDR3 has 15 residues. Here the CDR3 DNA reads TGTGCCAGCAGCCAAACCCCGACAGGGGCGGACGAGCAGTACTTC. Translation gives CASSQTPTGADEQYF.

Of note for this clone: The junction does not match germline at one end; this may be a read error. Additional DNA sequences in this sample encode the identical CDR3. The V gene is TRBV11-2, the J gene TRBJ2-7, with TRBD1 identical over 8 bases. CDR1 SGHAT and CDR2 FQNNGV come from the germline V gene. The CDR3 is 13 residues long. The CDR3 bases are TGCGCCAGCGCCGTGGGACAGGACTACGAGCAGTACTTC. As protein: CASAVGQDYEQYF.

J is TRBJ2-1 and V is TRBV11-2; 8 positions agree with TRBD1. This CDR3 region has 17 residues. J was trimmed by 4 bases and V by 6 bases; bases with no gene match: 14. Germline CDR1 SGHAT, CDR2 FQNNGV. CDR3 in amino acids: CASSSDPLDRVYNEQFF. The CDR3 nucleotides read TGTGCCAGCAGTTCAGACCCTCTGGACAGGGTATACAATGAGCAGTTCTTC.

This clone was detected a few times. A far larger clone is off by one base, so a read error is likely. V is TRBV27 and J is TRBJ2-1; D gene ambiguous. The germline CDR1 and CDR2 sequences are MNHEY and SMNVEV (reference sequence). The germline V and J ends were trimmed by 3 bases and 3 bases, with 3 bases remaining between them. The CDR3 runs to 12 residues. CDR3 loop: CASSFGYNEQFF. DNA of the CDR3: TGTGCCAGCAGTTTCGGCTACAATGAGCAGTTCTTC.

CDR3 loop: CASSEFLDYYGYTF. The CDR3 region has the DNA TGTGCCAGCAGTGAATTCTTGGATTACTATGGCTACACCTTC. The chain recombines TRBV27 with TRBJ1-2; D gene unclear. Per germline, CDR1 MNHEY and CDR2 SMNVEV (reference sequence). V was pared by 5 bases and J by 3 bases, with 13 bases between. This CDR3 spans 14 amino acids.

This sequence joins TRBV13 and TRBJ2-7; D possibly corresponds to TRBD1 (5 bases). With 5 bases removed from V and 4 bases from J, the gap between germline ends came to 9 bases. The V gene's germline CDR1 is PRHDT and CDR2 FYEKMQ (reference sequence). This CDR3 spans 12 amino acids. CDR3 sequence: CASSLDSYEQYF. In DNA form, the CDR3 reads TGTGCCAGCAGCCTCGACAGTTACGAGCAGTACTTC.

Notes on this clone: A far more abundant clone sits one base away, making this likely a read error. V usage is TRBV29-1 and J usage is TRBJ2-3; possibly TRBD2 for D (7 bases). The germline V gene encodes CDR1 SQVTM and CDR2 ANQGSEA. The length of the CDR3 is 14 residues. As DNA, the CDR3 is TGCTGCGTTGAGGGGGGGGTTAGCACAGATACGCAGTATTTT. Protein sequence: CCVEGGVSTDTQYF.

This clone occurred many times. V is TRBV6-6 and J is TRBJ2-7; D remains ambiguous. CDR1 and CDR2 (germline): MNHNY, SVGAGI (reference sequence). This CDR3 has 12 amino acids. V shed 8 bases and J shed 0 bases, with 8 bases lying between them. The CDR3 loop reads CASCALSYEQYF. The CDR3, as DNA: TGTGCCAGCTGCGCGCTCTCCTACGAGCAGTACTTC.

In this sample, this clone turned up many times. The gene calls are TRBV7-2 and TRBJ2-2; tentative D call: TRBD2 (6 bases). Per the germline V gene, CDR1 is SGHTA and CDR2 is FQGNSA. This CDR3 spans 15 amino acids. V lost 2 bases and J lost 6, with 13 bases in between. In nucleotides, the CDR3 is TGTGCCAGCAGCTTAACGTACGGAGGGGCCGGGGAGCTGTTTTTT. Its protein product is CASSLTYGGAGELFF.

V is TRBV23-1 and J is TRBJ2-5; 8 bases map to TRBD1. TRBV23-1 falls under the ORF class, with uncertain function. CDR3 length: 14 amino acids. Losses at the gene ends were 6 bases for V and 3 bases for J; bases not matched to a gene: 6. As DNA, the CDR3 is TGCGCCAGCAGAAGACAGGGGAAAAAAGAGACCCAGTACTTC. Translated: CASRRQGKKETQYF.

This clone counts as large. The J gene is TRBJ2-7, the V gene TRBV7-3; 8 bases match TRBD1. The CDR3 spans 15 residues. From germline, CDR1 is SGHTA and CDR2 FQGTGA. The trim removed 5 bases at V and 5 bases at J, leaving 11 bases unmatched. The CDR3 is CASSQTPTGADEQYF. CDR3 coding DNA: TGTGCCAGCAGCCAAACCCCGACAGGGGCGGACGAGCAGTACTTC. Variable domain in full (rest from reference TRBV7-3 and TRBJ2-7): GAGVSQTPSNKVTEKGKYVELRCDPISGHTALYWYRQSLGQGPEFLIYFQGTGAADDSGLPNDRFFAVRPEGSVSTLKIQRTERGDSAVYLCASSQTPTGADEQYFGPGTRLTVT.

This clone was observed a few times. This probably arose from a read error, given a far larger clone one base away. The V gene is TRBV6-1, the J gene TRBJ2-5; D is ambiguous. The end of the DNA fits TRBJ2-7 better, so the J call may be wrong. The CDR3 sequence is 15 residues long. Germline loops: CDR1 MNHNS, CDR2 SASEGT. CDR3 sequence (DNA): TGTGCCAGCAGCGCCACTGGCAGCCGGCATGACGAGCAGTACTTC. Translated, it gives CASSATGSRHDEQYF.

V and J are TRBV7-9 and TRBJ2-6, with unresolved D. The CDR3 covers 16 residues. The V end was cut by 4 bases, the J end by 0 bases, with 10 bases between. Germline values: CDR1 SEHNR, CDR2 FQNEAQ (reference sequence). The CDR3 protein is CASSSTVLSGANVLTF. The CDR3 DNA reads as TGTGCCAGCAGCTCTACAGTGCTCTCTGGGGCCAACGTCCTGACTTTC.

The V call is TRBV6-5, the J call TRBJ2-2; D is undetermined. CDR1 is MNHEY, CDR2 SVGAGI, per germline. Trimming took 6 bases from V and 3 from J, leaving 8 bases between them. The CDR3 runs 13 residues. The CDR3, as DNA: TGTGCCAGCAGGCGCAGTTACACCGGGGAGCTGTTTTTT. Translation gives CASRRSYTGELFF.

This clone was seen once. J is TRBJ2-1 and V is TRBV6-4; 8 bases agree with TRBD1. The CDR3 has 17 residues. V was pared by 5 bases and J by 4 bases, with 13 bases of the junction left unmatched. The germline V gene encodes CDR1 MRHNA and CDR2 SNTAGT. CDR3 DNA sequence: TGTGCCAGCAGTTCAGACCCTCTGGACAGGGTATACAATGAGCAGTTCTTC. It yields the protein CASSSDPLDRVYNEQFF.

V usage is TRBV6-5 and J usage is TRBJ1-2, with D unresolved. There are 14 residues in the CDR3. The ends were cut back, 2 bases at V and 7 bases at J, with 14 bases in the middle. From germline, CDR1 is MNHEY and CDR2 SVGAGI. The CDR3 coding sequence is TGTGCCAGCAGTTACCAATCGGGGAGTGGTGGCTACACCTTC. Encoded protein: CASSYQSGSGGYTF.

The chain joins TRBV6-4 to TRBJ1-2; D gene uncertain. The ends were cut back, 5 bases at V and 6 bases at J, with 10 bases in the middle. This CDR3 has 12 residues. The germline CDR1 and CDR2 sequences are MRHNA and SNTAGT. In DNA, the CDR3 is TGTGCCAGCAGTTTCGGACGGGATGGCTACACCTTC. This gives the protein CASSFGRDGYTF.

The CDR3 nucleotides are TGTGCCAGCAGTTCGGGACTACTTCTTGGTGAGCAGTTCTTC. Protein sequence: CASSSGLLLGEQFF. The V call is TRBV6-4, the J call TRBJ2-1, with 7 bases matching TRBD2. Germline-derived CDR1 and CDR2 are MRHNA and SNTAGT. With 5 bases clipped from V and 9 bases from J, the junction kept 10 bases outside the gene matches. CDR3 length: 14 amino acids.

With regard to this clone: With a far larger clone one base away, a read error is the likely cause. J is TRBJ2-4 and V is TRBV29-1, with D tentatively TRBD1 (6 bases). Germline CDR1 and CDR2: SQVTM and ANQGSEA. This CDR3 contains 14 residues. CDR3 protein: CSVEVQEGRDIRYF. The CDR3 nucleotides are TGCAGCGTTGAAGTACAGGAAGGAAGGGACATTCGGTACTTC.

This chain joins TRBV4-1 and TRBJ2-5, with 8 bases aligning to TRBD1. J was trimmed by 3 bases and V by 6 bases; bases with no gene match: 9. The V gene's germline CDR1 is MGHRA and CDR2 YSYEKL. The CDR3 is made up of 15 amino acids. CDR3 amino acids: CASRRQGKREETQYF. CDR3 DNA: TGCGCCAGCAGAAGACAGGGGAAAAGAGAAGAGACCCAGTACTTC.

The chain carries TRBV2 and TRBJ2-7, with no clear D. Germline CDR1 is SNHLY and CDR2 is FYNNEI. The CDR3 loop spans 13 amino acids. Trimming removed 3 bases from V and 4 bases from J, with 10 bases in between. The CDR3 DNA is TGTGCCAGCAGTGAGACGTGGATTTACGAGCAGTACTTC. Translating it yields CASSETWIYEQYF.

Worth noting for this clone: The DNA is omitted, as the CDR3 cannot be located on it reliably, and the CDR3 follows TCRdb's listing. The chain recombines TRBV13 with TRBJ2-2; TRBD1 is taken as the D call from the table, unchecked against the DNA. The CDR3 region is 19 residues in length, termini included. CDR1 and CDR2 from the germline V gene are PRHDT and FYEKMQ (reference sequence). CDR3 protein: CASSSPRGKGAETPGSCFF.

Notes on this clone: Only one base separates this from a far larger clonotype, so it likely reflects a read error. Other DNA sequences from this sample encode an identical CDR3 as well. CDR3 bases: TGCGCCAGCAGCCCCGGGGTAGGTGAAGGCTACGAGCAGTACTTC. This gives the protein CASSPGVGEGYEQYF. This chain links TRBV4-1 with TRBJ2-7, with a tentative D call TRBD2 (5 bases). This CDR3 has 15 residues. Germline-derived CDR1 and CDR2 are MGHRA and YSYEKL. V shed 4 bases and J shed 3 bases, with 16 bases lying between them.

This clone was seen a handful of times. The chain joins TRBV28 to TRBJ2-7; 9 nucleotides line up with TRBD1. The germline V gene encodes CDR1 MDHEN and CDR2 SYDVKM. Trimming at V came to 6 bases and at J to 5 bases, leaving 14 bases not matched to a gene. The CDR3 runs to 16 residues. The CDR3 region has the DNA TGTGCCAGCAGCCTAGACCCCGGGACAGGGCGGCACGAGCAGTACTTC. Its protein product is CASSLDPGTGRHEQYF.

This clone has only a few counts. This chain connects TRBV11-2 to TRBJ2-5, with D possibly matching TRBD1 (6 bases). Germline-derived CDR1 and CDR2 are SGHAT and FQNNGV. CDR3 length equals 15 residues. V lost 6 bases to trimming and J lost 1 base, with 15 bases between them. DNA for the CDR3: TGTGCCAGCAGTTACCTCAGGGGTTCCCAAGAGACCCAGTACTTC. Translated: CASSYLRGSQETQYF.